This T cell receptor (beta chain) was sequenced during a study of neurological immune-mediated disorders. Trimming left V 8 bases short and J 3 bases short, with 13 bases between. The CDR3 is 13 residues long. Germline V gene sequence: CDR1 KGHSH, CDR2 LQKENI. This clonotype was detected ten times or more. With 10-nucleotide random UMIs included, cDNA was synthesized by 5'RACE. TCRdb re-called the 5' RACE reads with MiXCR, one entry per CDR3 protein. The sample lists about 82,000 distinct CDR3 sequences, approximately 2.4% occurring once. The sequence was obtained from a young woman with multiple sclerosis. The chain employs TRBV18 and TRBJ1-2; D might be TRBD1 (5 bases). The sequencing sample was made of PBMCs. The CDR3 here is CASATGGDYGYTF. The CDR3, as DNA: TGTGCCAGCGCGACGGGGGGGGACTATGGCTACACCTTC.